This T cell receptor (beta chain) was sequenced during a study of T cells after posttransplantation cyclophosphamide. On the day of bone marrow donation, the related graft donor provided peripheral blood. Trimming cost V 0 bases and J 9 bases; bases outside gene matches: 5. This CDR3 is 14 amino acids long. Germline CDR1 is KGHSH and CDR2 is LQKENI. Some clones are missing from TCRdb's copy, which holds only in-frame ones; the method was immunoSEQ multiplex PCR. The counts give about 41,000 clones, none of them seen only once; 5.5% to 6% is held by the top ten. This clone was seen ten or more times. What it binds is unknown. Overall study findings and caveats: TRB clonality was highly associated with recipient CMV seropositivity and reactivation.

The genes are TRBV18 and TRBJ2-5; 9 nucleotides line up with TRBD2. The sequenced material came from PBMCs. The clonotype was recovered from a man younger than 45 in good health and a related stem cell transplant donor. For the CDR3, the DNA is TGTGCCAGCTCACCACCTACCCAGCGGGGGGCCCAGTACTTC. Translation gives CASSPPTQRGAQYF.